These 28 T cell receptor beta chains came from one sample sequenced in a study of cytomegalovirus exposure and HLA in healthy donors. Primers included in the PCR were 60 Vbeta and 13 Jbeta primers. TCRdb's table, derived via immunoSEQ multiplex PCR, lists solely in-frame clones and lacks some. Among under 250,000 clones, roughly 79% were seen once, and the ten largest hold 1.5% to 2%. The sequencing sample was made of PBMCs. Receptors were obtained from a male donor in good health and CMV-seronegative.

This clone was seen a single time. The rearrangement uses TRBV5-1 and TRBJ2-1, with 12 nucleotides matching TRBD2. In germline, CDR1 is SGHRS, CDR2 YFSETQ. V lost 4 bases, J lost 10 bases, and 12 bases stayed unmatched. CDR3 length: 16 amino acids. CDR3 amino acids: CASSEYQLAGGGEQFF. CDR3 DNA: TGCGCCAGCAGCGAATACCAACTAGCGGGAGGAGGAGAGCAGTTCTTC.

The genes are TRBV27 and TRBJ2-5, with 14 nucleotides matching TRBD2. Germline CDR1 MNHEY, CDR2 SMNVEV (reference sequence). The ends lost 10 bases at V and 0 bases at J; junction bases unmatched: 7. The CDR3 sequence is 16 residues long. The CDR3 is CATGTSGSANQETQYF. As DNA, the CDR3 is TGTGCCACCGGGACTAGCGGGAGCGCGAACCAAGAGACCCAGTACTTC.

The chain links TRBV6-1 to TRBJ2-7; 11 nucleotides match TRBD2. The J segment lost 2 bases and the V segment lost 6 bases, leaving 6 bases of the junction unmatched. The CDR3 runs to 15 residues. Germline loops: CDR1 MNHNS, CDR2 SASEGT. This chain's CDR3 is CASRGAGLAAYEQYF. Written as DNA, the CDR3 is TGTGCCAGCAGGGGGGCGGGACTAGCGGCCTACGAGCAGTACTTC.

This clone has only one observation. The rearrangement uses TRBV27 and TRBJ1-1; D is unclear. The CDR3 extends over 12 amino acids. V was cut by 2 bases and J by 1 base, with 2 bases left in between. Germline CDR1 MNHEY, CDR2 SMNVEV (reference sequence). CDR3 DNA: TGTGCCAGCAGTTTACAGAACACTGAAGCTTTCTTT. This encodes CASSLQNTEAFF.

The chain employs TRBV7-8 and TRBJ1-1; 10 bases are shared with TRBD1. Germline V gene lookup returns CDR1 SGHVS and CDR2 FQNEAQ. The CDR3 length is 16 residues. J lost 0 bases, V lost 5 bases, and 6 bases had no gene match. CDR3 nucleotides: TGTGCCAGCAGCCCCCGGACAGGGGGGATGAACACTGAAGCTTTCTTT. This encodes CASSPRTGGMNTEAFF.

V and J are TRBV18 and TRBJ2-3; TRBD2 matches 7 bases. The CDR3 runs 15 residues. V lost 3 bases and J lost 3; bases outside the gene matches: 6. Germline V gene data show CDR1 as KGHSH and CDR2 as LQKENI. The CDR3 loop reads CASSPRAGETDTQYF. The CDR3 DNA reads TGTGCCAGCTCACCTCGGGCGGGGGAGACAGATACGCAGTATTTT.

The rearrangement joins TRBV10-3 to TRBJ1-6; D possibly corresponds to TRBD1 (5 bases). The ends were cut back, 6 bases at V and 0 bases at J, with 9 bases in the middle. Germline values: CDR1 ENHRY, CDR2 SYGVKD. This CDR3 has 15 residues. CDR3 DNA: TGTGCCATCAGGACAGCCAGCTCCTATAATTCACCCCTCCACTTT. Amino acids: CAIRTASSYNSPLHF.

The V and J genes are TRBV18 and TRBJ1-5, with 7 bases lining up with TRBD1. CDR1 and CDR2 (germline): KGHSH, LQKENI. V shed 6 bases and J 0 bases; nucleotides not matched to a gene: 5. The CDR3 covers 15 residues. The CDR3 nucleotides are TGTGCCAGCTCGATTGGGACAGCTAGCAATCAGCCCCAGCATTTT. Protein product: CASSIGTASNQPQHF.

This clone was counted once. V gene TRBV5-1 combines with J gene TRBJ2-3; no clear D gene. The CDR3 covers 15 residues. The V and J ends lost 0 bases and 0 bases respectively, with 8 bases between them. CDR1 and CDR2 (germline): SGHRS, YFSETQ. The CDR3 loop reads CASSLGDISTDTQYF. CDR3 sequence (DNA): TGCGCCAGCAGCTTGGGTGACATTAGCACAGATACGCAGTATTTT.

V usage is TRBV28 and J usage is TRBJ2-2, with D perhaps matching TRBD1 (6 bases). V was trimmed by 3 bases and J by 3 bases, leaving 23 bases between them. The germline CDR1 and CDR2 sequences are MDHEN and SYDVKM. The CDR3 has 19 amino acids. CDR3 coding DNA: TGTGCCAGCAGTTTTCCTTTGGTGGGCAGGGACACGCACACCGGGGAGCTGTTTTTT. Protein: CASSFPLVGRDTHTGELFF.

The V call is TRBV6-5, the J call TRBJ2-7; D is uncertain. V was clipped by 2 bases and J by 3 bases, with 8 bases between them. The germline V gene encodes CDR1 MNHEY and CDR2 SVGAGI. The CDR3 is 13 residues long. The CDR3 spells CASSYQEGYEQYF. The DNA for the CDR3 is TGTGCCAGCAGTTACCAGGAAGGCTACGAGCAGTACTTC.

This clone appeared a few times. The chain uses TRBV25-1 and TRBJ2-7; a weak D match, TRBD1 (6 bases). With 4 bases removed from V and 5 bases from J, the gap between germline ends came to 9 bases. The CDR3 totals 12 residues. CDR1 is MGHDK and CDR2 is SYGVNS in the germline V gene. CDR3 sequence: CASSGGLDEQYF. Written as DNA, the CDR3 is TGTGCCAGCAGTGGGGGGCTCGACGAGCAGTACTTC.

The chain has TRBV14 and TRBJ1-5, with D uncertain. Germline lookup yields CDR1 SGHDN and CDR2 FVKESK. Deletions cut 1 base from V and 5 bases from J, with 12 bases between. The CDR3 is made up of 15 amino acids. The CDR3 region is CASSQVSGGDQPQHF. The CDR3 DNA reads TGTGCCAGCAGCCAAGTCTCGGGCGGGGATCAGCCCCAGCATTTT.

A few counts support this clone. The V and J genes are TRBV30 and TRBJ1-5; D is perhaps TRBD1 (5 bases). Trimming left V 3 bases short and J 5 bases short, with 11 bases between. This CDR3 comprises 13 residues. Looked up from germline, CDR1 is GTSNPN and CDR2 is SVGIG (reference sequence). The CDR3 sequence is CAWRTDKDQPQHF. The CDR3 DNA sequence: TGTGCCTGGAGGACGGACAAGGATCAGCCCCAGCATTTT. Filled out from reference TRBV30 and TRBJ1-5, the complete variable domain reads SQTIHQWPATLVQPVGSPLSLECTVEGTSNPNLYWYRQAAGRGLQLLFYSVGIGQISSEVPQNLSASRPQDRQFILSSKKLLLSDSGFYLCAWRTDKDQPQHFGDGTRLSIL.

The chain carries TRBV4-3 and TRBJ1-1; 7 bases are a match to TRBD1. V trimming: 7 bases; J trimming: 4 bases; junction bases outside the gene matches: 6. This CDR3 spans 13 amino acids. Germline V gene lookup returns CDR1 LGHNA and CDR2 YSLEER. The CDR3 region is CASNRGVSTEAFF. CDR3 nucleotide sequence: TGCGCCAGCAACAGGGGAGTGAGCACTGAAGCTTTCTTT.

The chain couples TRBV4-2 to TRBJ1-2, with TRBD1 matching 7 bases. Germline lookup yields CDR1 LGHNA and CDR2 YNFKEQ. The CDR3 extends over 14 amino acids. J lost 8 bases, V lost 0 bases, and 6 bases had no gene match. For the CDR3, the DNA is TGTGCCAGCAGCCAAGACAGGGGGATCGGGGGCTACACCTTC. It codes for CASSQDRGIGGYTF.

The genes are TRBV7-3 and TRBJ1-1; D ambiguous. Deletions cut 5 bases from V and 3 bases from J, with 16 bases between. The CDR3 consists of 15 residues. Germline CDR1 reads SGHTA; CDR2 reads FQGTGA. CDR3 loop: CASSIFHGGHTEAFF. The CDR3 DNA reads TGTGCCAGCAGCATCTTCCACGGCGGTCACACTGAAGCTTTCTTT.

The chain joins TRBV6-1 to TRBJ2-7, with D uncertain. Trimming took off 6 bases at V and 3 bases at J, with 6 bases between the two ends. This CDR3 has 11 residues. CDR1 MNHNS and CDR2 SASEGT come from the germline V gene. Here the CDR3 DNA reads TGTGCCAGCAGCATGAGCTACGAGCAGTACTTC. Its translation is CASSMSYEQYF.

As regards this clone: Germline is not matched at one junction end, which may reflect a read error. The V and J genes are TRBV7-9 and TRBJ2-7, with TRBD1 as a possible D gene (6 bases). The CDR3 spans 16 residues. CDR1 and CDR2 from the germline V gene are SEHNR and FQNEAQ (reference sequence). The DNA for the CDR3 is TGTGCCAGCAGCTTCTTTAGTCGACAGGAGACCTACCAGCAGTACTTC. As protein: CASSFFSRQETYQQYF. The full variable domain, its missing parts supplied by reference TRBV7-9 and TRBJ2-7, is DTGVSQNPRHKITKRGQNVTFRCDPISEHNRLYWYRQTLGQGPEFLTYFQNEAQLEKSRLLSDRFSAERPKGSFSTLEIQRTEQGDSAMYLCASSFFSRQETYQQYFGPGTRLTVT.

About this clone itself: Germline is not matched at one junction end, which may reflect a read error. This CDR3 is also generated by other DNA sequences in the sample. The V gene is TRBV7-2, the J gene TRBJ2-6; D might be TRBD2 (7 bases). The CDR3 loop spans 17 amino acids. The germline V gene has CDR1 SGHTA and CDR2 FQGNSA. CDR3: CASSFAGEGSGANVLTF. The DNA of the CDR3 is TGTGCTAGCAGCTTCGCAGGGGAGGGCTCTGGGGCCAACGTCCTGACTTTC.

In its sample, this clone was seen a few times. CDR3 DNA: TGTGCCATCAGTGAAGGGACATATGATGGCTACACCTTC. Residues: CAISEGTYDGYTF. V is TRBV10-3 and J is TRBJ1-2; the D gene is possibly TRBD1 (6 bases). The CDR3 consists of 13 residues. The V gene lost 3 bases and the J gene lost 6 bases, with 11 bases spanning the gap. Germline V gene lookup returns CDR1 ENHRY and CDR2 SYGVKD.

V gene TRBV13 combines with J gene TRBJ2-7; TRBD2 matches at 15 bases. V lost 5 bases, J lost 2 bases, and 7 bases stayed unmatched. The CDR3 consists of 17 residues. Germline V gives CDR1 PRHDT, CDR2 FYEKMQ (reference sequence). CDR3 bases: TGTGCCAGCAGCGGTCGGACTAGCGGGAGGGAAACCTACGAGCAGTACTTC. Its protein is CASSGRTSGRETYEQYF.

The CDR3 loop reads CASSSLGAGAYEQYF. For the CDR3, the DNA is TGTGCCAGCAGCTCCCTTGGGGCGGGAGCCTACGAGCAGTACTTC. V usage is TRBV9 and J usage is TRBJ2-7; 7 nucleotides line up with TRBD2. The CDR3 is made up of 15 amino acids. The trim removed 4 bases at V and 2 bases at J, leaving 9 bases unmatched. The germline CDR1 and CDR2 sequences are SGDLS and YYNGEE.

The rearrangement uses TRBV11-2 and TRBJ1-5; D uncertain. V shed 3 bases and J shed 4 bases, with 7 bases lying between them. The CDR3 runs 13 residues. Germline V gives CDR1 SGHAT, CDR2 FQNNGV. CDR3 sequence: CASSFAGNQPQHF. CDR3 bases: TGTGCCAGCAGCTTTGCAGGTAATCAGCCCCAGCATTTT.

This clone occurred a few times. The gene calls are TRBV4-3 and TRBJ2-7, with 11 bases that match TRBD1. The germline V gene has CDR1 LGHNA and CDR2 YSLEER. This CDR3 region has 16 residues. V trimming: 0 bases; J trimming: 5 bases; junction bases outside the gene matches: 6. The CDR3 sequence: CASSQDGQGAYNEQYF. DNA of the CDR3: TGCGCCAGCAGCCAAGATGGACAGGGGGCGTATAACGAGCAGTACTTC.

The CDR3 spells CASSDSTDRVPGLFF. Written as DNA, the CDR3 is TGTGCCAGCAGCGACTCAACGGACAGGGTTCCGGGGCTGTTTTTT. This chain uses TRBV11-1 with TRBJ1-4; 8 positions match TRBD1. In germline, CDR1 is SGHAT, CDR2 FQDESV (reference sequence). The length of the CDR3 is 15 residues. Trimming removed 5 bases from V and 14 bases from J; junction bases left unmatched: 16.

The chain recombines TRBV5-4 with TRBJ1-1; D may be TRBD1 (5 bases). From germline, CDR1 is SGHNT and CDR2 YYREEE (reference sequence). The CDR3 extends over 14 amino acids. V was trimmed by 0 bases and J by 4 bases, leaving 10 bases between them. CDR3 region: CASSLEGTGTEAFF. In DNA form, the CDR3 reads TGTGCCAGCAGCTTGGAGGGGACTGGCACTGAAGCTTTCTTT.

There are a few counts of this clone. CDR3 sequence: CASSLDGPPGEQYF. CDR3 nucleotide sequence: TGCGCCAGCAGCTTGGATGGGCCCCCCGGCGAGCAGTACTTC. The chain employs TRBV5-1 and TRBJ2-7; D unclear. Looked up from germline, CDR1 is SGHRS and CDR2 is YFSETQ. V was trimmed by 0 bases and J by 6 bases, leaving 13 bases between them. This CDR3 spans 14 amino acids.